Shown below are 5 T cell receptor beta chains from a single sample sequenced in a study of cytomegalovirus exposure and HLA in healthy donors. Primers included in the PCR were 60 Vbeta and 13 Jbeta primers. Sequencing was performed with immunoSEQ multiplex PCR; in TCRdb, only in-frame clones are kept and a portion is missing. Recorded for this sample: some 130,000 clones. The sample consisted of PBMCs. These receptors were taken from a man in his late teens or twenties in good health and CMV-seronegative.

The chain couples TRBV6-6 to TRBJ2-6; D gene uncertain. The germline CDR1 and CDR2 sequences are MNHNY and SVGAGI (reference sequence). Trimming took off 5 bases at V and 2 bases at J, with 7 bases between the two ends. This CDR3 contains 14 residues. CDR3 sequence reads: CASSGGAGANVLTF. CDR3 in DNA: TGTGCCAGCAGTGGCGGCGCTGGGGCCAACGTCCTGACTTTC.

The rearrangement joins TRBV7-9 to TRBJ1-5; unclear D gene. From germline, CDR1 is SEHNR and CDR2 FQNEAQ (reference sequence). The ends were cut back, 3 bases at V and 7 bases at J, with 10 bases in the middle. The CDR3 consists of 13 residues. This chain's CDR3 is CASSFGVSQPQHF. The CDR3 coding sequence is TGTGCCAGCAGCTTCGGGGTTAGCCAGCCCCAGCATTTT.

The V call is TRBV15, the J call TRBJ2-3, with 10 bases identical to TRBD2. Germline assignment: CDR1 LNHNV and CDR2 YYDKDF (reference sequence). Unmatched junction bases numbered 4, after V lost 3 bases and J lost 1 base. The CDR3 covers 16 residues. The CDR3 DNA follows: TGTGCCACCAGCAGGGCCGGGACTAGCGGCACAGATACGCAGTATTTT. Protein product: CATSRAGTSGTDTQYF.

The chain has TRBV28 and TRBJ1-4, with D maybe TRBD1 (6 bases). The germline V and J ends were trimmed by 5 bases and 11 bases, with 9 bases remaining between them. The CDR3 has 11 residues. CDR1 and CDR2 from the germline V gene are MDHEN and SYDVKM. The CDR3 sequence is CASSQQGKLFF. The CDR3 nucleotides are TGTGCCAGCAGTCAACAGGGCAAACTGTTTTTT.

The genes are TRBV27 and TRBJ2-3; D is uncertain. The CDR3 totals 15 residues. The V and J ends lost 4 bases and 4 bases respectively, with 15 bases between them. Germline V gene sequence: CDR1 MNHEY, CDR2 SMNVEV (reference sequence). The CDR3 protein is CASSSRQVLPDTQYF. The CDR3 DNA follows: TGTGCCAGCAGTTCCCGCCAGGTACTTCCAGATACGCAGTATTTT.